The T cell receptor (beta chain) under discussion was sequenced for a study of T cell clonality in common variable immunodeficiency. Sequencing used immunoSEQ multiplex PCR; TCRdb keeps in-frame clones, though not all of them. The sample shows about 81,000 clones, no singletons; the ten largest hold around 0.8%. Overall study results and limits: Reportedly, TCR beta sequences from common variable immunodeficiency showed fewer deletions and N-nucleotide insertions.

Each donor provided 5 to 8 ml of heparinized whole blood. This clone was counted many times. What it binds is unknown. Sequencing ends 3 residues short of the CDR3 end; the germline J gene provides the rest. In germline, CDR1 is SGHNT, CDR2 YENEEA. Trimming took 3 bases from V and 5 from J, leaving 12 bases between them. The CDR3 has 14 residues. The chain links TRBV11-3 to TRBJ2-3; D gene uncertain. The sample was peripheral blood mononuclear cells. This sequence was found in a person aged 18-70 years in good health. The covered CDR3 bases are TGTGCCAGCAGCTTCACCGCGGCCAGAGATACG. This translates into CASSFTAARDT. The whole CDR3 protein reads CASSFTAARDTQYF.